This T cell receptor (beta chain) was recovered during a study of T cell repertoires in ileal Crohn's disease. The CDR3 totals 15 residues. Germline lookup yields CDR1 SGHAT and CDR2 FQNNGV. The ends lost 5 bases at V and 2 bases at J; junction bases unmatched: 6. The data were produced by immunoSEQ multiplex PCR, yet TCRdb's version contains in-frame clones alone and is incomplete. The sample comprises around 8,600 clones, around 78% of which are singletons, and 4% to 5.5% rests with the top ten. The receptor comes from an adult with Crohn's disease. Sequenced: ileal tissue. The chain recombines TRBV11-2 with TRBJ2-3, with 8 bases lining up with TRBD1. As DNA, the CDR3 is TGTGCCAGCAGCGGACGACAGGGGCTCACAGATACGCAGTATTTT. It encodes CASSGRQGLTDTQYF.